The clone carrying this T cell receptor (beta chain) was found a few times. Its antigen is currently unknown. PCR was performed using 60 Vbeta and 13 Jbeta primers. Sequencing was performed with immunoSEQ multiplex PCR; in TCRdb, only in-frame clones are kept and a portion is missing. The sample records about 160,000 clones, 80% being singletons. This record comes from a study of cytomegalovirus exposure and HLA in healthy donors. Findings and limits, study-wide: Several of the most significant clusters were apparently associated with common viral pathogens in a later analysis.

The CDR3 runs 14 residues. V was cut by 4 bases and J by 3 bases, with 11 bases left in between. Per germline, CDR1 SNHLY and CDR2 FYNNEI. The genes are TRBV2 and TRBJ2-3; D perhaps matches TRBD1 (6 bases). Sequencing was done on a sample of PBMCs. This sequence originates from a human donor in good health. CDR3 coding DNA: TGTGCCAGCAGTGGTGGGGGCCGAACAGATACGCAGTATTTT. Encoded protein: CASSGGGRTDTQYF.